This T cell receptor beta chain originates from a study of molecular identifiers for immune sequencing clone quantification. TCRdb reanalysed the PCR reads using MiXCR and keeps one entry per CDR3 protein. The sample includes some 580,000 distinct CDR3 sequences, 25% of them seen just once. This CDR3 is built from 12 residues. Trimming removed 0 bases from V and 11 bases from J, with 10 bases in between. Germline loops: CDR1 SGHNT, CDR2 YYREEE (reference sequence). This clonotype has a handful of counts. V and J are TRBV5-4 and TRBJ2-3, with D perhaps matching TRBD1 (6 bases). Source material: naive CD8+ T cells from blood, with Jurkat cell RNA spiked in. Subset defined: FACS-sorted CD8+CD4-CCR7+CD45RA+ naive T cells. The sequence was collected from a human donor in good health. Some libraries in this study had Jurkat cell RNA spiked in. CDR3 protein: CASSLAQGRQYF. For the CDR3, the DNA is TGTGCCAGCAGCTTGGCTCAGGGGAGGCAGTATTTT.